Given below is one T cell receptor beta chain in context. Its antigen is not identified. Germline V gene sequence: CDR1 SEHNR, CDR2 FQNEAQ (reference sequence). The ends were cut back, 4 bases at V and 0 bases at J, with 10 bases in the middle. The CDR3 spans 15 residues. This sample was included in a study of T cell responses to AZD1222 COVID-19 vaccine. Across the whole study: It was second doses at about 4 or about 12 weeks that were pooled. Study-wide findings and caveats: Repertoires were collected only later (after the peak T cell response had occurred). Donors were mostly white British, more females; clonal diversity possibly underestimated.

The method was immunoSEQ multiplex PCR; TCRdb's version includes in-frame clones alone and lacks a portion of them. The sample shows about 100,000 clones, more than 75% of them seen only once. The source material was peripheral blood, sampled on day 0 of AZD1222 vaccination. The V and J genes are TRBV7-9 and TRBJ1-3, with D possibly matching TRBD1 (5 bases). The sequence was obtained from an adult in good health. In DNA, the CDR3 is TGTGCCAGCAGCTCGGGGGGGACCTCTGGAAACACCATATATTTT. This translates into CASSSGGTSGNTIYF.